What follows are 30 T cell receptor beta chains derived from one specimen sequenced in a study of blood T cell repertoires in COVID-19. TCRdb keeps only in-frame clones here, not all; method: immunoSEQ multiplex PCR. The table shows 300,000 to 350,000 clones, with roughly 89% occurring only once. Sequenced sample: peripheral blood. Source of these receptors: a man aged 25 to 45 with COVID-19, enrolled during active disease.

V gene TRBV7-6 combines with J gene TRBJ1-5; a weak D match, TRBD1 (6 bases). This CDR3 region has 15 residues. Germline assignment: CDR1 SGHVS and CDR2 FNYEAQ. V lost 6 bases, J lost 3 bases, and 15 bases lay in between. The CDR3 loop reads CASSQMTGLNQPQHF. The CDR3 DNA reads TGTGCCAGCAGTCAAATGACAGGCCTCAATCAGCCCCAGCATTTT.

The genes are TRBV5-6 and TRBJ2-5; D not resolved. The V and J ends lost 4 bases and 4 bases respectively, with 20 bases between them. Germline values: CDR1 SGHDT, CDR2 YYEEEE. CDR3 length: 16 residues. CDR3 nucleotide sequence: TGTGCCAGCAGCCCCCTGGCCGGAGAGGTCGGAGAGACCCAGTACTTC. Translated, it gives CASSPLAGEVGETQYF.

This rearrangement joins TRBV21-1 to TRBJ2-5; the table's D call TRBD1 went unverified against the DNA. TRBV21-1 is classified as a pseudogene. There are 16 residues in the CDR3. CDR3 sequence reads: CASSKEEQGPQETQYF. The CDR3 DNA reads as TGTGCCAGCAGCAAAGAAGAACAGGGGCCACAAGAGACCCAGTACTTC.

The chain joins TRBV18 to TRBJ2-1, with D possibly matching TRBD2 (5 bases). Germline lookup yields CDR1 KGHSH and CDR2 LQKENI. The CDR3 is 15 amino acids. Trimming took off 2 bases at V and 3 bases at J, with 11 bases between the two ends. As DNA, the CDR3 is TGTGCCAGCTCACCAGCGGGCAGGTTCTACAATGAGCAGTTCTTC. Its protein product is CASSPAGRFYNEQFF.

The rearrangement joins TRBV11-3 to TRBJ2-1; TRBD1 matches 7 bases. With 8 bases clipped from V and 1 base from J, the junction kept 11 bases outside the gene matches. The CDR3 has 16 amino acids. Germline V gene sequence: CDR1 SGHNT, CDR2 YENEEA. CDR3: CASSDPGRGSYNEQFF. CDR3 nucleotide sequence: TGTGCCAGCTCTGACCCGGGCAGGGGGTCCTACAATGAGCAGTTCTTC.

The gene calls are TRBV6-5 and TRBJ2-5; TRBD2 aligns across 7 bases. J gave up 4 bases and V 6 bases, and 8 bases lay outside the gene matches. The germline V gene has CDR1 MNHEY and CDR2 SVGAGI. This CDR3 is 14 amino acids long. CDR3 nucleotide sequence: TGTGCCAGCAGGCATCGATGGGAGGGAGAGACCCAGTACTTC. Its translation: CASRHRWEGETQYF.

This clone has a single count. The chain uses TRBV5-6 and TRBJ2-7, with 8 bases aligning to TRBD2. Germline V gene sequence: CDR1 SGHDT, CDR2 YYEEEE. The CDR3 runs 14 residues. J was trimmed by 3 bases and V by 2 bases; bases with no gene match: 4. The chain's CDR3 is CASSFGAGGYEQYF. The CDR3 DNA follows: TGTGCCAGCAGCTTCGGGGCGGGGGGCTACGAGCAGTACTTC.

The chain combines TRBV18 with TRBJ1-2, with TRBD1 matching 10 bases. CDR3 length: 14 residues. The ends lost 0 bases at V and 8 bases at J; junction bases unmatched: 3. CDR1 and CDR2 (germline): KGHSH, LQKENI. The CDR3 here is CASSPPGTGVGYTF. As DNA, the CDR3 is TGTGCCAGCTCACCACCGGGGACAGGGGTCGGCTACACCTTC.

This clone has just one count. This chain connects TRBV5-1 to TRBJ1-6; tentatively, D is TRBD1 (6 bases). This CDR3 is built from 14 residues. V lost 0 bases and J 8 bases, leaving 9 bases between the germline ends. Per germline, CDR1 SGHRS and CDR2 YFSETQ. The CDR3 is CASSLDRADSPLHF. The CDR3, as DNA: TGCGCCAGCAGCTTGGACAGGGCCGATTCACCCCTCCACTTT.

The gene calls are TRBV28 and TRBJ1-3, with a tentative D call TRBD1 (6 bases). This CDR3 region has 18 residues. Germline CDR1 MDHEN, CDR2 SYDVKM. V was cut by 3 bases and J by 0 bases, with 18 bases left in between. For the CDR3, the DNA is TGTGCCAGCAGTTTCCCCCAGGGACACCTAAGCTCTGGAAACACCATATATTTT. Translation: CASSFPQGHLSSGNTIYF.

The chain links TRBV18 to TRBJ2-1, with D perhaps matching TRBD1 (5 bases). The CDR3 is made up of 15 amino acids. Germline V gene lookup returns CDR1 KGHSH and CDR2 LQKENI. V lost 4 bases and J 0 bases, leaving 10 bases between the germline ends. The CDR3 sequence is CASSLKGDSYNEQFF. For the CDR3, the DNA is TGTGCCAGCTCACTGAAAGGGGACTCCTACAATGAGCAGTTCTTC.

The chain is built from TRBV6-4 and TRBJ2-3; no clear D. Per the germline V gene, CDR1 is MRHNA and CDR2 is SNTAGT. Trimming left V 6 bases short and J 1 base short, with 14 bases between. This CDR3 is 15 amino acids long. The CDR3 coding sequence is TGTGCCAGCAGCGAAGATCCGGGTGGCACAGATACGCAGTATTTT. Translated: CASSEDPGGTDTQYF.

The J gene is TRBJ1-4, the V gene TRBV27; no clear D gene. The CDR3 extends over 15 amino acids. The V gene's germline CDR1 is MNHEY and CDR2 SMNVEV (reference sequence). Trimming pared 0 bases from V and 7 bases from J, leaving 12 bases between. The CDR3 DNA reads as TGTGCCAGCAGTTTATCCGGATATTGGGCTGAAAAACTGTTTTTT. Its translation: CASSLSGYWAEKLFF.

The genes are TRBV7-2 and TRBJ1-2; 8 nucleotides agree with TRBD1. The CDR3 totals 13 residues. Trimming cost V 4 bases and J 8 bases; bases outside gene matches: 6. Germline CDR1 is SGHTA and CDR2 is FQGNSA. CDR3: CASSSDRGRGYTF. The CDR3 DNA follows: TGTGCCAGCAGCTCTGACAGGGGTCGAGGCTACACCTTC.

In DNA form, the CDR3 reads TGTGCCAGCAGTTTGCGGCGGAGAGAGACCCAGTACTTC. Translated: CASSLRRRETQYF. This chain links TRBV12-3 or TRBV12-4 with TRBJ2-5; D is unclear. The CDR3 runs to 13 residues. V lost 3 bases, J lost 4 bases, and 9 bases lay in between.

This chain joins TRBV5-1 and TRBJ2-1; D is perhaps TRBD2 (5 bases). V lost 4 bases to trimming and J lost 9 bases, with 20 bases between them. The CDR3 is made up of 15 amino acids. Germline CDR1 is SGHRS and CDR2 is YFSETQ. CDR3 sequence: CASSPLAIGSGEQFF. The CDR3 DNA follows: TGCGCCAGCAGCCCTCTAGCAATCGGTTCGGGTGAGCAGTTCTTC. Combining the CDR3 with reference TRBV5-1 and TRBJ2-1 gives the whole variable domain KAGVTQTPRYLIKTRGQQVTLSCSPISGHRSVSWYQQTPGQGLQFLFEYFSETQRNKGNFPGRFSGRQFSNSRSEMNVSTLELGDSALYLCASSPLAIGSGEQFFGPGTRLTVL.

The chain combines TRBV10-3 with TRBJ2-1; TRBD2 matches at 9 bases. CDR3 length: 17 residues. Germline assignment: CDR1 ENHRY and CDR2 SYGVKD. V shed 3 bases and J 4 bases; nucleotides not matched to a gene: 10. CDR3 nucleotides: TGTGCCATCAGTGACCCGCGGGGGGCGGGAGGGTACAATGAGCAGTTCTTC. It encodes CAISDPRGAGGYNEQFF.

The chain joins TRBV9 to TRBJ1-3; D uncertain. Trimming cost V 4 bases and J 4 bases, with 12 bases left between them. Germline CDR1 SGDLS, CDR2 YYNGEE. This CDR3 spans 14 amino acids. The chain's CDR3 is CASSPTGGGNTIYF. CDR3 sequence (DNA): TGTGCCAGCAGCCCCACGGGTGGGGGAAACACCATATATTTT.

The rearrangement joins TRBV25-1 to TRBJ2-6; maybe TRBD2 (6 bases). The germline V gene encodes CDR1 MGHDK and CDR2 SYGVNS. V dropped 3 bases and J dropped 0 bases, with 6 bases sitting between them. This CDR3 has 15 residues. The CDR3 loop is CASSEGGSGANVLTF. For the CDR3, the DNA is TGTGCCAGCAGTGAGGGGGGCTCTGGGGCCAACGTCCTGACTTTC.

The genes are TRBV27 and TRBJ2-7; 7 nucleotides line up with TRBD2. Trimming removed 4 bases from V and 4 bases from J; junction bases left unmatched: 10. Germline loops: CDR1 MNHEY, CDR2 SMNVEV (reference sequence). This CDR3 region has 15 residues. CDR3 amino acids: CASSSSGGRMYEQYF. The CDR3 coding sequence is TGTGCCAGCAGTTCCTCCGGCGGGAGAATGTACGAGCAGTACTTC.

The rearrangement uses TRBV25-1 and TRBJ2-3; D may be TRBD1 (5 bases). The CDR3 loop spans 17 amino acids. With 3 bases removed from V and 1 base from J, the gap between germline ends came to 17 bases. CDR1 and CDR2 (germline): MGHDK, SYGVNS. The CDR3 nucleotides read TGTGCCAGCAGTGAGGTATTAGGGGTTAAGGGCACAGATACGCAGTATTTT. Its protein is CASSEVLGVKGTDTQYF.

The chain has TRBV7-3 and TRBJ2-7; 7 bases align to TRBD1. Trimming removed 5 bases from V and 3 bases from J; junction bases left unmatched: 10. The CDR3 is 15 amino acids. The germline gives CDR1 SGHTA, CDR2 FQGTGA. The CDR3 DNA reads TGTGCCAGCAGCCTAGGATGGACAGGAATCTACGAGCAGTACTTC. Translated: CASSLGWTGIYEQYF.

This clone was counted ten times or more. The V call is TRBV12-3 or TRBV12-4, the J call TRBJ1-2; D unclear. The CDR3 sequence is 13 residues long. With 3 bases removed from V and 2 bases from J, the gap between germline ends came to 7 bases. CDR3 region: CASSFLGNYGYTF. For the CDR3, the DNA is TGTGCCAGCAGTTTCCTAGGAAACTATGGCTACACCTTC.

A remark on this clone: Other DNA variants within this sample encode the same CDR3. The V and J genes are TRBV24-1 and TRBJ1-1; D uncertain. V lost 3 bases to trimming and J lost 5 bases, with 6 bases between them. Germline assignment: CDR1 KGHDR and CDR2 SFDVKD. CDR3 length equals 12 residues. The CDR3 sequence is CATSDGGTEAFF. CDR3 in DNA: TGTGCCACCAGTGATGGCGGAACTGAAGCTTTCTTT.

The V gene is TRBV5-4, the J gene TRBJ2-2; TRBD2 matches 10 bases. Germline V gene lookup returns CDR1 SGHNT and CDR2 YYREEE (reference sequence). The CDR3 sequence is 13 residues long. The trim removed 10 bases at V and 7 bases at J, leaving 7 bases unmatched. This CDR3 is CAYKRGGIGELFF. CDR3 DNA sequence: TGTGCCTACAAGCGGGGGGGAATCGGGGAGCTGTTTTTT.

CDR3 amino acids: CATRVRGLAGDNEQFF. The CDR3 DNA reads as TGTGCCACCCGGGTGAGGGGACTAGCGGGAGACAATGAGCAGTTCTTC. This chain uses TRBV15 with TRBJ2-1, with TRBD2 matching over 14 bases. Per the germline V gene, CDR1 is LNHNV and CDR2 is YYDKDF (reference sequence). The CDR3 totals 16 residues. Losses at the gene ends were 8 bases for V and 5 bases for J; bases not matched to a gene: 8.

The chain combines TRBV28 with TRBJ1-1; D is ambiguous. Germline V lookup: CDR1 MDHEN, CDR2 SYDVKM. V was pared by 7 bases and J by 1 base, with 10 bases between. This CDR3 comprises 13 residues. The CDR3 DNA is TGTGCCAGCACCCCGGTCCCGAACACTGAAGCTTTCTTT. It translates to CASTPVPNTEAFF.

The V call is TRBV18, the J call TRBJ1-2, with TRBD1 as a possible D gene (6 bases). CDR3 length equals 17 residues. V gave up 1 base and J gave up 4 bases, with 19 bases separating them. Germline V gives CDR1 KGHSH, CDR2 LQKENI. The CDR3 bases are TGTGCCAGCTCACCACAGATATCGGGGGGCGCGAGCTATGGCTACACCTTC. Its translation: CASSPQISGGASYGYTF.

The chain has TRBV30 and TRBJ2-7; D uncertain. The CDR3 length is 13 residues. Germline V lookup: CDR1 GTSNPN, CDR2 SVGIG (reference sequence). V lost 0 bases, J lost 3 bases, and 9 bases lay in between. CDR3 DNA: TGTGCCTGGAGTGTACCCGCAGGCTACGAGCAGTACTTC. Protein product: CAWSVPAGYEQYF.

CDR3 bases: TGTGCCAGCAGCCCTACCGATAACCGGGATACGCAGTATTTT. Its translation: CASSPTDNRDTQYF. This chain links TRBV27 with TRBJ2-3, with D uncertain. The V and J ends lost 6 bases and 6 bases respectively, with 16 bases between them. The germline V gene encodes CDR1 MNHEY and CDR2 SMNVEV (reference sequence). This CDR3 contains 14 residues.